Presented here are 27 T cell receptor beta chains from one specimen sequenced in a study of cytomegalovirus exposure and HLA in healthy donors. It was with 60 Vbeta and 13 Jbeta primers that the PCR ran. Data came from immunoSEQ multiplex PCR; TCRdb stores just in-frame clones and leaves some out. The sample table sets out 100,000 to 150,000 clones. Sequencing used PBMCs. The receptors stem from a woman between 35 and 50 years old in good health and CMV-seronegative.

This chain joins TRBV5-1 and TRBJ2-1, with 7 bases aligning to TRBD1. Trimming removed 4 bases from V and 3 bases from J; junction bases left unmatched: 4. The V gene's germline CDR1 is SGHRS and CDR2 YFSETQ. The length of the CDR3 is 14 residues. The chain's CDR3 is CASSPGTDYNEQFF. For the CDR3, the DNA is TGCGCCAGCAGCCCAGGGACAGACTACAATGAGCAGTTCTTC.

V gene TRBV7-9 combines with J gene TRBJ1-2; D is ambiguous. Per germline, CDR1 SEHNR and CDR2 FQNEAQ (reference sequence). This CDR3 region has 15 residues. The germline V and J ends were trimmed by 3 bases and 7 bases, with 18 bases remaining between them. CDR3 nucleotide sequence: TGTGCCAGCAGCTTGTCCGGCGCGGGAGCGGCTGGCTACACCTTC. Translated, it gives CASSLSGAGAAGYTF.

The V gene is TRBV18, the J gene TRBJ2-7; 11 bases are shared with TRBD1. This CDR3 is built from 14 residues. V lost 3 bases to trimming and J lost 7 bases; unmatched junction nucleotides: 5. Germline CDR1 KGHSH, CDR2 LQKENI. The CDR3 reads CASSPGQGAGEQYF. Here the CDR3 DNA reads TGTGCCAGCTCACCCGGACAGGGGGCGGGGGAGCAGTACTTC.

The J gene is TRBJ2-5, the V gene TRBV18; unclear D gene. Germline CDR1 is KGHSH and CDR2 is LQKENI. The CDR3 is 13 amino acids. The ends were cut back, 2 bases at V and 3 bases at J, with 7 bases in the middle. The CDR3 sequence: CASSPRREETQYF. DNA for the CDR3: TGTGCCAGCTCACCAAGACGGGAAGAGACCCAGTACTTC.

The chain joins TRBV19 to TRBJ2-7; the D gene is possibly TRBD1 (5 bases). The CDR3 is 13 residues long. V shed 4 bases and J shed 1 base, with 8 bases lying between them. Germline assignment: CDR1 LNHDA and CDR2 SQIVND (reference sequence). The CDR3 is CASSSTGSYEQYF. CDR3 sequence (DNA): TGTGCCAGTAGTAGTACAGGTTCCTACGAGCAGTACTTC.

The rearrangement joins TRBV6-6 to TRBJ2-2; a weak D match, TRBD2 (5 bases). V was cut by 2 bases and J by 3 bases, with 7 bases left in between. This CDR3 has 14 amino acids. From germline, CDR1 is MNHNY and CDR2 SVGAGI (reference sequence). DNA of the CDR3: TGTGCCAGCAGTTACCAGGACTACACCGGGGAGCTGTTTTTT. Translated, it gives CASSYQDYTGELFF.

V usage is TRBV19 and J usage is TRBJ1-1; TRBD1 matches at 7 bases. V lost 4 bases and J lost 5; bases outside the gene matches: 10. CDR3 length: 15 amino acids. Germline CDR1 reads LNHDA; CDR2 reads SQIVND (reference sequence). The CDR3 nucleotides read TGTGCCAGTAGTAAAGTAGGCAGGGGGGCGACTGAAGCTTTCTTT. It encodes CASSKVGRGATEAFF. The full variable domain, rest sourced from reference TRBV19 and TRBJ1-1, is DGGITQSPKYLFRKEGQNVTLSCEQNLNHDAMYWYRQDPGQGLRLIYYSQIVNDFQKGDIAEGYSVSREKKESFPLTVTSAQKNPTAFYLCASSKVGRGATEAFFGQGTRLTVV.

V is TRBV2 and J is TRBJ1-4; D is uncertain. Germline values: CDR1 SNHLY, CDR2 FYNNEI. Deletions cut 4 bases from V and 4 bases from J, with 13 bases between. The CDR3 totals 15 residues. CDR3 loop: CASSGQRSLNEKLFF. CDR3 DNA: TGTGCCAGCAGTGGCCAACGGAGCCTTAATGAAAAACTGTTTTTT.

For this clone: Other DNA sequences of this sample code for an identical CDR3. The rearrangement uses TRBV5-1 and TRBJ2-7, with 8 bases lining up with TRBD1. This CDR3 region has 13 residues. V was clipped by 4 bases and J by 2 bases; unmatched bases: 2. CDR1 and CDR2 from the germline V gene are SGHRS and YFSETQ. The CDR3 region has the DNA TGCGCCAGCAGCCTGGACAGGGCCTACGAGCAGTACTTC. Translated, it gives CASSLDRAYEQYF.

The rearrangement uses TRBV27 and TRBJ1-1; no clear D gene. The CDR3 has 15 residues. V was trimmed by 7 bases and J by 4 bases, leaving 19 bases between them. Looked up from germline, CDR1 is MNHEY and CDR2 is SMNVEV (reference sequence). CDR3 in amino acids: CASKLREGKATEAFF. In DNA, the CDR3 is TGTGCCAGCAAACTGCGCGAGGGAAAGGCCACTGAAGCTTTCTTT.

The gene calls are TRBV27 and TRBJ2-1; 8 bases are a match to TRBD1. Germline V CDR1 and CDR2: MNHEY, SMNVEV (reference sequence). This CDR3 contains 15 residues. Trimming removed 5 bases from V and 8 bases from J; junction bases left unmatched: 11. Here the CDR3 reads CASSTDRDPRDEQFF. Written as DNA, the CDR3 is TGTGCCAGCAGTACGGACAGGGACCCTAGAGATGAGCAGTTCTTC.

The V call is TRBV7-8, the J call TRBJ2-5; D is possibly TRBD1 (6 bases). The CDR3 totals 14 residues. Germline CDR1 reads SGHVS; CDR2 reads FQNEAQ. V lost 4 bases and J 1 base, leaving 10 bases between the germline ends. CDR3 bases: TGTGCCAGCAGCTACGGACAGTCCCAAGAGACCCAGTACTTC. Protein sequence: CASSYGQSQETQYF.

The chain joins TRBV19 to TRBJ2-3; no reliable D call. The CDR3 spans 10 residues. The V end was cut by 8 bases, the J end by 4 bases, with 4 bases between. CDR1 LNHDA and CDR2 SQIVND come from the germline V gene (reference sequence). CDR3 amino acids: CASRADTQYF. DNA of the CDR3: TGTGCCAGTCGGGCAGATACGCAGTATTTT.

V gene TRBV9 combines with J gene TRBJ2-3, with D tentatively TRBD1 (6 bases). The V end was cut by 0 bases, the J end by 4 bases, with 12 bases between. This CDR3 spans 15 amino acids. Germline V gives CDR1 SGDLS, CDR2 YYNGEE. The CDR3 DNA is TGTGCCAGCAGCGTAGCTATCAGGGGTGCAGATACGCAGTATTTT. Translated, it gives CASSVAIRGADTQYF.

This sequence joins TRBV2 and TRBJ1-2; TRBD1 is a possible D gene (6 bases). The germline gives CDR1 SNHLY, CDR2 FYNNEI. CDR3 length: 15 residues. The V gene lost 4 bases and the J gene lost 8 bases, with 20 bases spanning the gap. In DNA form, the CDR3 reads TGTGCCAGCAGTGCTTCGGACAGCCCCCCTAGGGGCTACACCTTC. It yields the protein CASSASDSPPRGYTF.

The V call is TRBV4-2, the J call TRBJ1-2, with D tentatively TRBD1 (5 bases). CDR3 length: 13 residues. V lost 3 bases, J lost 2 bases, and 7 bases lay in between. CDR1 is LGHNA, CDR2 YNFKEQ, per germline. The CDR3 is CASSHTGNYGYTF. The CDR3 DNA reads TGTGCCAGCAGCCACACAGGAAACTATGGCTACACCTTC.

The CDR3 reads CASSPRQYEQYF. In DNA, the CDR3 is TGTGCCAGCAGCCCACGACAGTACGAGCAGTACTTC. V gene TRBV7-2 combines with J gene TRBJ2-7, with TRBD1 as a possible D gene (5 bases). The V gene's germline CDR1 is SGHTA and CDR2 FQGNSA. The ends were cut back, 5 bases at V and 4 bases at J, with 9 bases in the middle. This CDR3 contains 12 residues.

The V gene is TRBV29-1, the J gene TRBJ2-1; 12 bases map to TRBD2. The length of the CDR3 is 14 residues. Germline lookup yields CDR1 SQVTM and CDR2 ANQGSEA. V lost 2 bases and J lost 7; bases outside the gene matches: 3. CDR3 residues: CSVERLAGGNEQFF. The CDR3 coding sequence is TGCAGCGTTGAACGGCTAGCGGGGGGGAATGAGCAGTTCTTC.

V and J are TRBV18 and TRBJ2-2, with 8 bases aligning to TRBD1. The V segment lost 4 bases and the J segment 7 bases; nucleotides outside the gene matches: 8. Germline V gene data show CDR1 as KGHSH and CDR2 as LQKENI. This CDR3 spans 15 amino acids. CDR3 loop: CASSLWTGQDGELFF. The CDR3 DNA reads as TGTGCCAGCTCACTCTGGACAGGGCAGGACGGGGAGCTGTTTTTT. Filled out from reference TRBV18 and TRBJ2-2, the complete variable domain reads NAGVMQNPRHLVRRRGQEARLRCSPMKGHSHVYWYRQLPEEGLKFMVYLQKENIIDESGMPKERFSAEFPKEGPSILRIQQVVRGDSAAYFCASSLWTGQDGELFFGEGSRLTVL.

V gene TRBV6-6 combines with J gene TRBJ1-4; possible D gene TRBD1, 6 bases. The CDR3 totals 14 residues. With 7 bases removed from V and 5 bases from J, the gap between germline ends came to 14 bases. Germline V CDR1 and CDR2: MNHNY, SVGAGI (reference sequence). This CDR3 reads CASIWGPENEKLFF. As DNA, the CDR3 is TGTGCCAGCATATGGGGGCCAGAGAATGAAAAACTGTTTTTT.

The CDR3 sequence is CASSRGHNTDTQYF. CDR3 coding DNA: TGTGCCAGCAGCCGCGGACACAACACAGATACGCAGTATTTT. The chain is built from TRBV7-3 and TRBJ2-3; TRBD1 might be the D (5 bases). V lost 5 bases to trimming and J lost 2 bases, with 11 bases between them. The germline V gene has CDR1 SGHTA and CDR2 FQGTGA. The CDR3 covers 14 residues.

V is TRBV6-6 and J is TRBJ1-5, with 9 bases fitting TRBD1. The trim removed 5 bases at V and 3 bases at J, leaving 8 bases unmatched. This CDR3 has 16 amino acids. CDR1 is MNHNY and CDR2 is SVGAGI in the germline V gene (reference sequence). CDR3 amino acids: CASSAPGQGANQPQHF. CDR3 nucleotide sequence: TGTGCCAGCAGTGCACCGGGACAGGGTGCCAATCAGCCCCAGCATTTT.

The gene calls are TRBV13 and TRBJ2-7; TRBD2 matches at 10 bases. This CDR3 contains 16 residues. The V gene end was trimmed by 5 bases and the J gene end by 4 bases; junction bases not matched to a gene: 11. Germline V lookup: CDR1 PRHDT, CDR2 FYEKMQ (reference sequence). The CDR3 region is CASSPPIAGGRYEQYF. CDR3 coding DNA: TGTGCCAGCAGCCCCCCCATAGCGGGGGGTCGGTACGAGCAGTACTTC.

The chain couples TRBV10-3 to TRBJ2-1, with 11 bases aligning to TRBD2. The CDR3 is 14 amino acids. From germline, CDR1 is ENHRY and CDR2 SYGVKD. V gave up 6 bases and J gave up 10 bases; unmatched junction bases: 8. The CDR3 is CAISVAGGLEEQFF. CDR3 DNA sequence: TGTGCCATCAGCGTAGCGGGGGGGCTCGAGGAGCAGTTCTTC.

In regard to this clone: Germline is not matched at one junction end, which may reflect a read error. CDR3 protein: CASSYSGQGSGSTIYF. The CDR3 DNA follows: TGTGCCAGCAGTTACTCGGGACAGGGTTCTGGAAGCACCATATATTTT. The chain employs TRBV6-5 and TRBJ1-3, with TRBD1 identical over 9 bases. The CDR3 runs to 16 residues. Germline assignment: CDR1 MNHEY and CDR2 SVGAGI.

This chain joins TRBV7-9 and TRBJ1-1; D is unresolved. The CDR3 has 15 residues. The germline V gene has CDR1 SEHNR and CDR2 FQNEAQ (reference sequence). V lost 5 bases and J lost 5, with 18 bases in between. The CDR3 sequence: CASSPPIPSSTEAFF. CDR3 nucleotide sequence: TGTGCCAGCAGCCCGCCCATACCCTCGAGTACTGAAGCTTTCTTT.

The gene calls are TRBV27 and TRBJ2-1, with TRBD2 matching over 12 bases. V trimming: 5 bases; J trimming: 8 bases; junction bases outside the gene matches: 7. From germline, CDR1 is MNHEY and CDR2 SMNVEV (reference sequence). The CDR3 is made up of 15 amino acids. DNA for the CDR3: TGTGCCAGCAGTCTCCGGACTAGCGGGGTAGATGAGCAGTTCTTC. The encoded protein is CASSLRTSGVDEQFF.